This T cell receptor beta chain appears in the sequencing data of a study of naive and memory T cell subsets. Regarding the study as a whole: In naive cells, over 95% of TCR sequences were seen only once.

This clonotype showed up many times. Its matching antigen is unknown. The beta constant-region primer was an equimolar mix of two oligonucleotides covering TRBC1 and TRBC2. Using its own MiXCR run on the UMI-ligation and nested PCR reads, TCRdb lists one record per CDR3 protein. The sample contains roughly 40,000 distinct CDR3 sequences, 10% to 15% of which appear only once. CDR1 is SGHTA, CDR2 FQGNSA, per germline. V was pared by 1 base and J by 0 bases, with 13 bases between. The CDR3 length is 17 residues. Four subsets defined by CD45RA and CD27 were sorted after CD3, CD4, CD8 and live/dead staining.

The sequenced material came from effector memory CD4+ T cells from blood. Subset given: effector memory, CD45RA- CD27-. The chain joins TRBV7-2 to TRBJ2-4; D uncertain. This TCR was sampled from a human donor in good health. CDR3 in amino acids: CASSLGISRSAKNIQYF. CDR3 nucleotides: TGTGCCAGCAGCTTAGGCATTAGCAGATCAGCCAAAAACATTCAGTACTTC. Together with reference TRBV7-2 and TRBJ2-4, the CDR3 gives the full variable domain: GAGVSQSPSNKVTEKGKDVELRCDPISGHTALYWYRQSLGQGLEFLIYFQGNSAPDKSGLPSDRFSAERTGGSVSTLTIQRTQQEDSAVYLCASSLGISRSAKNIQYFGAGTRLSVL.